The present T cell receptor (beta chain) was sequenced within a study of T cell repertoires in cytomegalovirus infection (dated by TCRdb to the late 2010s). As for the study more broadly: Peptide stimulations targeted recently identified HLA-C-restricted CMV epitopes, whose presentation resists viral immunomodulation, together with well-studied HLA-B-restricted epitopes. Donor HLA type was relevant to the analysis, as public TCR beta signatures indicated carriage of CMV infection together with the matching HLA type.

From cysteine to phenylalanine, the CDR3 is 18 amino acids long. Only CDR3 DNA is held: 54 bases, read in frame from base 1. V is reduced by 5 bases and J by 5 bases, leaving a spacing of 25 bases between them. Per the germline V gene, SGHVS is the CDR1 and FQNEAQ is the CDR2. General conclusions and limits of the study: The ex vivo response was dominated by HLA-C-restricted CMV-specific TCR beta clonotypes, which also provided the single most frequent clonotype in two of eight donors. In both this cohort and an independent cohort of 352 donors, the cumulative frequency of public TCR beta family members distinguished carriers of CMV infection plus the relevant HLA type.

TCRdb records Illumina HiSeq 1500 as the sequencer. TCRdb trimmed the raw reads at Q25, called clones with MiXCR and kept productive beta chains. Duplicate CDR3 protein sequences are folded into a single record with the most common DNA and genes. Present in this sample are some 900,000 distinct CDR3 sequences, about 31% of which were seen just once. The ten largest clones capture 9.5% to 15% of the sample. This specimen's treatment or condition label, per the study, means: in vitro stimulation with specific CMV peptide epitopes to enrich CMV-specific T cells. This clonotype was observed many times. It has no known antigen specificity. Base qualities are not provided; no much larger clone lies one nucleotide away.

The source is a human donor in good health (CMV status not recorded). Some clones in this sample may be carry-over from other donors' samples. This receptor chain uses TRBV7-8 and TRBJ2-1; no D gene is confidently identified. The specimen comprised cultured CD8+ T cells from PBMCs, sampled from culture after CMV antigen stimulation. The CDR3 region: CASSLRPSAGPPDNEQFF. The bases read TGTGCCAGCAGCCTTAGGCCCTCCGCAGGACCCCCGGACAATGAGCAGTTCTTC.